A single sample gave rise to the 27 T cell receptor beta chains below, sequenced in a study of shared clonotypes between healthy human individuals. The repertoire was sequenced with immunoSEQ multiplex PCR; TCRdb's copy has only in-frame clones and lacks some. Altogether approximately 500,000 clones are present, over 70% being singletons, with the ten largest covering 10% to 15%. Sequencing used PBMCs. These receptors were taken from a woman aged 40 to 55 in good health. Some clones in this sample may be carry-over from other donors' samples.

The chain is built from TRBV5-4 and TRBJ2-2; a possible D gene is TRBD1 (5 bases). This CDR3 is 17 amino acids long. Trimming removed 4 bases at V and 6 bases at J, with 22 bases between. CDR1 and CDR2 (germline): SGHNT, YYREEE (reference sequence). The CDR3 region has the DNA TGTGCCAGCAGCGCGAAAGATTCTAGTGGGGCTTCCGGGGAGCTGTTTTTT. Protein product: CASSAKDSSGASGELFF.

Only one count was recorded for this clone. The chain has TRBV28 and TRBJ2-7; D not certain. V lost 1 base to trimming and J lost 0 bases, with 10 bases between them. Germline assignment: CDR1 MDHEN and CDR2 SYDVKM. The CDR3 has 15 amino acids. The CDR3: CASSLLQASSYEQYF. CDR3 nucleotides: TGTGCCAGCAGTTTATTGCAGGCTAGCTCCTACGAGCAGTACTTC.

Ten or more counts support this clone. The same CDR3 is also encoded by other DNA sequences in this sample. V is TRBV11-2 and J is TRBJ1-5, with D possibly matching TRBD1 (5 bases). There are 13 residues in the CDR3. From germline, CDR1 is SGHAT and CDR2 FQNNGV. V lost 5 bases and J lost 9, with 14 bases in between. CDR3 bases: TGTGCCAGCAGCCTCCGGAGGGACGCGCCCCAGCATTTT. It is translated as CASSLRRDAPQHF.

The V gene is TRBV14, the J gene TRBJ2-5; the match to TRBD2 covers 7 bases. In germline, CDR1 is SGHDN, CDR2 FVKESK. Germline trimming cut 4 bases from V and 4 bases from J; bases unmatched to any gene: 9. This CDR3 has 15 residues. CDR3 in DNA: TGTGCCAGCAGCCCGGGGAGGGTTTCAGGAGAGACCCAGTACTTC. It codes for CASSPGRVSGETQYF.

This clone was seen only a few times. A far larger clone is one base from this, pointing to a likely read error. The chain combines TRBV28 with TRBJ1-1, with D unclear. Between the trimmed V and J ends, which lost 1 base and 11 bases, there was a span of 14 bases. This CDR3 is 13 amino acids long. Looked up from germline, CDR1 is MDHEN and CDR2 is SYDVKM. The CDR3, as DNA: TGTGCCAGCAGTTTATTAGGCACGCCAGTGGCTTTCTTT. Translating it yields CASSLLGTPVAFF.

On this clone: A far larger clone is one base from this, pointing to a likely read error. Other DNA sequences within the sample encode an identical CDR3. The chain uses TRBV27 and TRBJ1-5; a weak D match, TRBD1 (5 bases). Germline values: CDR1 MNHEY, CDR2 SMNVEV (reference sequence). This CDR3 spans 15 amino acids. The CDR3 bases are TGTGCCAGCAGATCCCGAGGGGTAGGCAACCAGCCCCAGCATTTT. Its protein is CASRSRGVGNQPQHF.

This chain joins TRBV6-6 and TRBJ1-1, with D possibly TRBD1 on 5 matching bases. The length of the CDR3 is 14 residues. Germline V gene data show CDR1 as MNHNY and CDR2 as SVGAGI (reference sequence). Between the trimmed V and J ends, which lost 6 bases and 3 bases, there was a span of 14 bases. CDR3 residues: CASRPGIGDTEAFF. DNA for the CDR3: TGTGCCAGCAGGCCAGGGATAGGGGACACTGAAGCTTTCTTT.

Points on this clone: Only one base separates this from a far larger clonotype, so it likely reflects a read error. Other DNA sequences in this sample translate to the same CDR3. The V call is TRBV30, the J call TRBJ1-6, with D uncertain. The CDR3 loop spans 14 amino acids. Germline assignment: CDR1 GTSNPN and CDR2 SVGIG (reference sequence). The CDR3 DNA sequence: TGCGCCAGTACGGCGGGAAACCCGGGGTCACCCCTCCACTTT. Translating gives CASTAGNPGSPLHF.

The chain carries TRBV28 and TRBJ2-5; D gene uncertain. This CDR3 region has 12 residues. The ends were cut back, 7 bases at V and 2 bases at J, with 8 bases in the middle. Germline V lookup: CDR1 MDHEN, CDR2 SYDVKM. The CDR3 is CASKGDQETQYF. DNA for the CDR3: TGTGCCAGCAAGGGTGATCAAGAGACCCAGTACTTC.

Of note for this clone: This likely stems from a read error, as it lies one base from a far larger clone. The same CDR3 also results from other DNA sequences found in this sample. CDR3 sequence: CASMGTPAYEQYF. Here the CDR3 DNA reads TGTGCTAGCATGGGAACACCAGCCTACGAGCAGTACTTC. This chain connects TRBV2 to TRBJ2-7; D not resolved. Germline V gene sequence: CDR1 SNHLY, CDR2 FYNNEI. This CDR3 spans 13 amino acids.

This sequence joins TRBV6-4 and TRBJ2-2; D call uncertain. V was cut by 4 bases and J by 1 base, with 10 bases left in between. In germline, CDR1 is MRHNA, CDR2 SNTAGT. This CDR3 is built from 15 residues. CDR3 protein: CASSAQVGNTGELFF. DNA for the CDR3: TGTGCCAGCAGTGCCCAAGTGGGGAACACCGGGGAGCTGTTTTTT.

The chain links TRBV27 to TRBJ2-5; no clear D gene. The CDR3 is made up of 13 amino acids. Germline V CDR1 and CDR2: MNHEY, SMNVEV (reference sequence). V lost 3 bases and J lost 4, with 9 bases in between. The CDR3 sequence is CASSFSRRETQYF. Here the CDR3 DNA reads TGTGCCAGCAGTTTTTCTAGAAGAGAGACCCAGTACTTC.

The V call is TRBV4-2, the J call TRBJ2-2; D is uncertain. This CDR3 comprises 16 residues. Between the trimmed V and J ends, which lost 0 bases and 2 bases, there was a span of 10 bases. Germline CDR1 is LGHNA and CDR2 is YNFKEQ. The CDR3 sequence is CASSQEVRGNTGELFF. For the CDR3, the DNA is TGTGCCAGCAGCCAAGAGGTTCGAGGTAACACCGGGGAGCTGTTTTTT.

Turning to this clone: This same CDR3 is encoded by further DNA sequences in the sample. The CDR3 loop reads CASSWTGTGEEKLFF. For the CDR3, the DNA is TGCGCCAGCAGCTGGACCGGGACAGGGGAGGAAAAACTGTTTTTT. The chain couples TRBV5-1 to TRBJ1-4; 10 nucleotides line up with TRBD1. The CDR3 has 15 residues. Germline CDR1 is SGHRS and CDR2 is YFSETQ. The J segment lost 8 bases and the V segment lost 3 bases, leaving 7 bases of the junction unmatched. Using reference TRBV5-1 and TRBJ1-4 for the parts outside the CDR3, the full variable domain is KAGVTQTPRYLIKTRGQQVTLSCSPISGHRSVSWYQQTPGQGLQFLFEYFSETQRNKGNFPGRFSGRQFSNSRSEMNVSTLELGDSALYLCASSWTGTGEEKLFFGSGTQLSVL.

The sample holds one count of this clone. The V gene is TRBV7-9, the J gene TRBJ1-3; perhaps TRBD1 as D (5 bases). The V gene's germline CDR1 is SEHNR and CDR2 FQNEAQ (reference sequence). This CDR3 contains 15 residues. V was pared by 2 bases and J by 3 bases, with 11 bases between. In DNA form, the CDR3 reads TGTGCCAGCAGCTTACAGGCAGGGCTTGGAAACACCATATATTTT. Translated, it gives CASSLQAGLGNTIYF. Combining the CDR3 with reference TRBV7-9 and TRBJ1-3 gives the whole variable domain DTGVSQNPRHKITKRGQNVTFRCDPISEHNRLYWYRQTLGQGPEFLTYFQNEAQLEKSRLLSDRFSAERPKGSFSTLEIQRTEQGDSAMYLCASSLQAGLGNTIYFGEGSWLTVV.

V usage is TRBV11-1 and J usage is TRBJ2-5; D remains unclear. Trimming cost V 5 bases and J 3 bases, with 22 bases left between them. From germline, CDR1 is SGHAT and CDR2 FQDESV (reference sequence). This CDR3 is 17 amino acids long. CDR3 protein: CASSPQNLRDSKETQYF. Here the CDR3 DNA reads TGTGCCAGCAGCCCACAAAATTTACGCGATTCGAAAGAGACCCAGTACTTC.

The chain has TRBV9 and TRBJ2-5; D may be TRBD2 (6 bases). Germline values: CDR1 SGDLS, CDR2 YYNGEE. The CDR3 spans 17 residues. Trimming cost V 0 bases and J 0 bases, with 15 bases left between them. The chain's CDR3 is CASSVGPASVYQETQYF. Written as DNA, the CDR3 is TGTGCCAGCAGCGTAGGACCGGCTAGCGTCTACCAAGAGACCCAGTACTTC. The whole variable domain, filled in from reference TRBV9 and TRBJ2-5, reads DSGVTQTPKHLITATGQRVTLRCSPRSGDLSVYWYQQSLDQGLQFLIQYYNGEERAKGNILERFSAQQFPDLHSELNLSSLELGDSALYFCASSVGPASVYQETQYFGPGTRLLVL.

The rearrangement uses TRBV7-6 and TRBJ1-1, with a weak D call TRBD1 (6 bases). The CDR3 length is 17 residues. V was clipped by 7 bases and J by 0 bases, with 21 bases between them. In germline, CDR1 is SGHVS, CDR2 FNYEAQ. The CDR3 protein is CASTVLLGHTMNTEAFF. For the CDR3, the DNA is TGTGCCAGCACCGTTCTCCTGGGACACACCATGAACACTGAAGCTTTCTTT.

The V gene is TRBV18, the J gene TRBJ2-1; 13 bases align to TRBD2. V lost 3 bases to trimming and J lost 10 bases; unmatched junction nucleotides: 6. Germline CDR1 and CDR2: KGHSH and LQKENI. This CDR3 has 15 amino acids. The CDR3 region has the DNA TGTGCCAGCTCACCGGGACTAGCGGGACCTAGGGAGCAGTTCTTC. This gives the protein CASSPGLAGPREQFF.

This clone has only a few counts. The rearrangement joins TRBV5-4 to TRBJ1-4; no clear D. The germline V gene encodes CDR1 SGHNT and CDR2 YYREEE (reference sequence). Trimming removed 0 bases at V and 5 bases at J, with 5 bases between. The CDR3 runs 13 residues. As DNA, the CDR3 is TGTGCCAGCAGCTTGGCCGCAAATGAAAAACTGTTTTTT. It encodes CASSLAANEKLFF.

This clone was picked up many times. Additional DNA sequences in this sample encode the identical CDR3. The chain links TRBV5-1 to TRBJ2-3, with a weak D call TRBD1 (6 bases). The CDR3 is 14 amino acids. Germline-derived CDR1 and CDR2 are SGHRS and YFSETQ. V dropped 2 bases and J dropped 2 bases, with 9 bases sitting between them. The CDR3 nucleotides are TGCGCCAGCAGCTTTGGGGGCCCCACAGATACGCAGTATTTT. Protein: CASSFGGPTDTQYF. The full variable domain, in which reference TRBV5-1 and TRBJ2-3 provide the parts outside the CDR3, is KAGVTQTPRYLIKTRGQQVTLSCSPISGHRSVSWYQQTPGQGLQFLFEYFSETQRNKGNFPGRFSGRQFSNSRSEMNVSTLELGDSALYLCASSFGGPTDTQYFGPGTRLTVL.

As concerns this clone: A read error may be the cause here, since a much bigger clone is one base away. The J gene is TRBJ2-2, the V gene TRBV2, with TRBD1 as a possible D gene (5 bases). Germline CDR1 SNHLY, CDR2 FYNNEI. Trimming left V 5 bases short and J 9 bases short, with 19 bases between. This CDR3 is 15 amino acids long. CDR3 region: CASSWQGLRARELFF. The CDR3 DNA follows: TGTGCCAGCAGTTGGCAGGGTCTAAGGGCCAGGGAGCTGTTTTTT.

Note on this clone: A far larger clone lies a single base away; this is likely a read error. The chain carries TRBV27 and TRBJ2-1; TRBD2 matches at 10 bases. Germline V gene data show CDR1 as MNHEY and CDR2 as SMNVEV (reference sequence). The V and J ends lost 3 bases and 8 bases, in that order; junction bases with no gene match: 7. The CDR3 length is 15 residues. This CDR3 reads CASSFRAGGGHEQFF. Written as DNA, the CDR3 is TGTGCCAGCAGTTTCAGAGCGGGAGGGGGCCATGAGCAGTTCTTC.

Note on this clone: This probably arose from a read error, given a far larger clone one base away. This chain connects TRBV5-1 to TRBJ2-5; possibly TRBD1 for D (6 bases). In germline, CDR1 is SGHRS, CDR2 YFSETQ. The CDR3 spans 15 residues. CDR3 in amino acids: CASSPRQAGVETQHF. For the CDR3, the DNA is TGCGCCAGCAGCCCGAGACAGGCCGGAGTGGAGACCCAGCACTTC.

The rearrangement joins TRBV13 to TRBJ2-6; 7 nucleotides line up with TRBD2. Per germline, CDR1 PRHDT and CDR2 FYEKMQ (reference sequence). V lost 1 base and J lost 3; bases outside the gene matches: 0. The CDR3 has 15 residues. The CDR3 reads CASSLASGGANVLTF. The CDR3 region has the DNA TGTGCCAGCAGCTTAGCTAGCGGTGGGGCCAACGTCCTGACTTTC.

The chain uses TRBV18 and TRBJ1-1, with D tentatively TRBD1 (5 bases). V lost 3 bases to trimming and J lost 4 bases, with 18 bases between them. CDR3 length: 16 residues. CDR1 and CDR2 from the germline V gene are KGHSH and LQKENI. In DNA form, the CDR3 reads TGTGCCAGCTCACCGTCGGGGGATCAGGTTGGCACTGAAGCTTTCTTT. The encoded protein is CASSPSGDQVGTEAFF.

About this clone itself: A far larger clone is a single base away, which makes a read error likely. Other DNA sequences within the sample encode an identical CDR3. V is TRBV7-9 and J is TRBJ1-1; 8 bases fit TRBD1. Germline CDR1 and CDR2: SEHNR and FQNEAQ (reference sequence). With 9 bases clipped from V and 4 bases from J, the junction kept 7 bases outside the gene matches. The CDR3 is 13 amino acids. The CDR3 DNA follows: TGTGCCAGTAGCGGACAGGGTACCACTGAAGCTTTCTTT. Amino acids: CASSGQGTTEAFF.